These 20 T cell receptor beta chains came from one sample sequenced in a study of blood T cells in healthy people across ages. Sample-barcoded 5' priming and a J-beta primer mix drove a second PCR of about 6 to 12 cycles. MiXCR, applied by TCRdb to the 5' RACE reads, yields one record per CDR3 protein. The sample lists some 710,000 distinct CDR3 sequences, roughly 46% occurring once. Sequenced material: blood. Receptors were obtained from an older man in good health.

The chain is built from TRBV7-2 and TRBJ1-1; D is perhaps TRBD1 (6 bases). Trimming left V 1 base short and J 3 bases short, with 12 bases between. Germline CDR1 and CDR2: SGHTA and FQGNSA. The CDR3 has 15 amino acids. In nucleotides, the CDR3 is TGTGCCAGCAGCTTAGACGGGGGGCCCGACACTGAAGCTTTCTTT. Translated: CASSLDGGPDTEAFF.

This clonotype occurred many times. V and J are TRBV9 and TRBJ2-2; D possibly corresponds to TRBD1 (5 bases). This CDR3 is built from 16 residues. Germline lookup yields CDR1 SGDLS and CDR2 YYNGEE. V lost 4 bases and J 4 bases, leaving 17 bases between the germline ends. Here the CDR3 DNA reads TGTGCCAGCAGCCACCCCCTTGACAGTAGCACCGGGGAGCTGTTTTTT. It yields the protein CASSHPLDSSTGELFF. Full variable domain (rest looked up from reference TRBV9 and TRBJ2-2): DSGVTQTPKHLITATGQRVTLRCSPRSGDLSVYWYQQSLDQGLQFLIQYYNGEERAKGNILERFSAQQFPDLHSELNLSSLELGDSALYFCASSHPLDSSTGELFFGEGSRLTVL.

The CDR3 region is CASSLKGYTDTQYF. In DNA, the CDR3 is TGTGCCAGCAGTTTGAAAGGGTACACAGATACGCAGTATTTT. The chain couples TRBV12-3 or TRBV12-4 to TRBJ2-3; D not certain. The CDR3 extends over 14 amino acids. V was pared by 3 bases and J by 2 bases, with 9 bases between.

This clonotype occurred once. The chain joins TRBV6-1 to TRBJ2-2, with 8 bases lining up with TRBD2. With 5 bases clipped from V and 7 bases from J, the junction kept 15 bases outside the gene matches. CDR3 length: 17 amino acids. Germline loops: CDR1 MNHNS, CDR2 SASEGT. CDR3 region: CASSLESGSLFLGELFF. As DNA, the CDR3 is TGTGCCAGCAGTCTAGAGAGCGGGAGTTTATTTCTCGGGGAGCTGTTTTTT.

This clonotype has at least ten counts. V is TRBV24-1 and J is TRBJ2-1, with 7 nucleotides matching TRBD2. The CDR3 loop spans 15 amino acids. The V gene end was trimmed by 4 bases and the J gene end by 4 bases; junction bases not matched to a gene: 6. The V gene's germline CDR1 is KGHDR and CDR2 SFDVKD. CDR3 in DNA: TGTGCCACCAGTGACTCGAGCGGGGATTACAATGAGCAGTTCTTC. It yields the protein CATSDSSGDYNEQFF.

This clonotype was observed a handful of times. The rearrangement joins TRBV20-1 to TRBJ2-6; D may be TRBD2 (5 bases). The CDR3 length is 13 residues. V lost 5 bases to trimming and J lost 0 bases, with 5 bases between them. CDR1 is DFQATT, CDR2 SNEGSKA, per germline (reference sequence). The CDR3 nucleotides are TGCAGTGCTGGGAGCTCTGGGGCCAACGTCCTGACTTTC. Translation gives CSAGSSGANVLTF.

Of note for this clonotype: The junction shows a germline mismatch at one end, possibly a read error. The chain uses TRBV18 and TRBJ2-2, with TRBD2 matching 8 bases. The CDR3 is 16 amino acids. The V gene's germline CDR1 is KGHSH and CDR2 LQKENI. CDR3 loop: CASSPPYSGNPGELFF. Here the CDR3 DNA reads TGTGCCAGCTCACCACCGTATAGCGGGAACCCCGGGGAGCTGTTTTTT.

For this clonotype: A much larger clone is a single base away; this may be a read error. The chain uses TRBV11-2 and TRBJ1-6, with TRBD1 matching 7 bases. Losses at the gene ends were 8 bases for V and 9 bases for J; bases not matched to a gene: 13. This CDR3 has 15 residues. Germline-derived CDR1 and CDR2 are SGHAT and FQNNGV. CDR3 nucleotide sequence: TGTGCCAGCGGCGTCATGGGCAGGGGGGGTTCACCCCTCCACTTT. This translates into CASGVMGRGGSPLHF.

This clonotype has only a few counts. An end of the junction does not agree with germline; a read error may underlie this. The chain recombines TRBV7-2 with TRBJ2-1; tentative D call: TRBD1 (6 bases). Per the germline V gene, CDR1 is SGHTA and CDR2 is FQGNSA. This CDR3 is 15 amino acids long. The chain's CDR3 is CAGSLSDSTYNEQFF. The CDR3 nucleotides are TGTGCCGGCAGCTTGTCGGACAGCACCTACAATGAGCAGTTCTTC.

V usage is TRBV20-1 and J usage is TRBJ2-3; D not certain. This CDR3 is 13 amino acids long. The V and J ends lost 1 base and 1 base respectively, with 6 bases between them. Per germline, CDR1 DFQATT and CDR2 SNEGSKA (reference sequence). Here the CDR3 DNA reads TGCAGTGCTAGAGCCGCGGGCACAGATACGCAGTATTTT. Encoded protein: CSARAAGTDTQYF.

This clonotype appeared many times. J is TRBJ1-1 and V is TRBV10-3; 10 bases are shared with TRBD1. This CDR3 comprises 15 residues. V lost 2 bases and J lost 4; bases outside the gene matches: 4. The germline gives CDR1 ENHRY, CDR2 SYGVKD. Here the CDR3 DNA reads TGTGCCATCAGTGAGGGACAGGGGGAGGGCACTGAAGCTTTCTTT. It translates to CAISEGQGEGTEAFF.

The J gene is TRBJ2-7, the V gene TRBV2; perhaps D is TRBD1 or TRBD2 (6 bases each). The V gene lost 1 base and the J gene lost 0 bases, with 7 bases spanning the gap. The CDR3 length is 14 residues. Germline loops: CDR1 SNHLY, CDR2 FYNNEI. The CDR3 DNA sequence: TGTGCCAGCAGTGAAGAGGGGGGCTCCTACGAGCAGTACTTC. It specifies CASSEEGGSYEQYF.

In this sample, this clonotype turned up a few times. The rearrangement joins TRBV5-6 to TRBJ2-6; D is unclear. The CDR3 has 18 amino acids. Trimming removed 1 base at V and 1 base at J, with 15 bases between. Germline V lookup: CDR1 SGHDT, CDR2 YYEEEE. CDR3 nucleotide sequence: TGTGCCAGCAGCTTGAGGGTGACCGAAAGATCTGGGGCCAACGTCCTGACTTTC. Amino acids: CASSLRVTERSGANVLTF.

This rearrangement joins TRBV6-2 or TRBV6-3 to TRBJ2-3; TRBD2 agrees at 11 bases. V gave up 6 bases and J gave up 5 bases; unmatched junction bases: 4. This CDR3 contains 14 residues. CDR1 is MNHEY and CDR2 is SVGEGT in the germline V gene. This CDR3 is CASRGLAGIDTQYF. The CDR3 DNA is TGTGCCAGCAGAGGACTAGCGGGCATAGATACGCAGTATTTT.

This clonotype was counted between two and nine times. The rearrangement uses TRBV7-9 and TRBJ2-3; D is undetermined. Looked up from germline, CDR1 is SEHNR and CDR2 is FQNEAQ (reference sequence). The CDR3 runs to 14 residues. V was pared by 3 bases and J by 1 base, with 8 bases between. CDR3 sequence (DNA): TGTGCCAGCAGCTTGACTTGGGGCACAGATACGCAGTATTTT. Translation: CASSLTWGTDTQYF. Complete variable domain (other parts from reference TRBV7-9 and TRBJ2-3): DTGVSQNPRHKITKRGQNVTFRCDPISEHNRLYWYRQTLGQGPEFLTYFQNEAQLEKSRLLSDRFSAERPKGSFSTLEIQRTEQGDSAMYLCASSLTWGTDTQYFGPGTRLTVL.

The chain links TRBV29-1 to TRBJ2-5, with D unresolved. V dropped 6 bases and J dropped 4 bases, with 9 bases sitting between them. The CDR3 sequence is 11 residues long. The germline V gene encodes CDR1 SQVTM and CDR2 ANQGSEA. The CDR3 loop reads CSVGALETQYF. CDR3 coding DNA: TGCAGCGTCGGAGCTTTAGAGACCCAGTACTTC.

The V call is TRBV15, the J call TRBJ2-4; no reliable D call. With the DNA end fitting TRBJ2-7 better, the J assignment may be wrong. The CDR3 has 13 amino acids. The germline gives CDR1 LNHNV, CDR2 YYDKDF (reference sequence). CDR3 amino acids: CATSDGWGYEQYF. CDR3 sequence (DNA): TGTGCCACCAGCGACGGTTGGGGCTACGAGCAGTACTTC.

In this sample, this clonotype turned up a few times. CDR3 loop: CASSWAASTDTQYF. CDR3 nucleotides: TGTGCCAGCAGCTGGGCGGCTAGCACAGATACGCAGTATTTT. The chain recombines TRBV7-9 with TRBJ2-3; D gene unclear. Trimming left V 4 bases short and J 0 bases short, with 8 bases between. The germline CDR1 and CDR2 sequences are SEHNR and FQNEAQ (reference sequence). This CDR3 is built from 14 residues. The full variable domain, in which reference TRBV7-9 and TRBJ2-3 provide the parts outside the CDR3, is DTGVSQNPRHKITKRGQNVTFRCDPISEHNRLYWYRQTLGQGPEFLTYFQNEAQLEKSRLLSDRFSAERPKGSFSTLEIQRTEQGDSAMYLCASSWAASTDTQYFGPGTRLTVL.

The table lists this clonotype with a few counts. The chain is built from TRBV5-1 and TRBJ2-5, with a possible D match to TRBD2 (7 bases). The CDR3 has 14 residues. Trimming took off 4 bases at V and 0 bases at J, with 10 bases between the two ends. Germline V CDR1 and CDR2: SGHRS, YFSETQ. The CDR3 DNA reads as TGCGCCAGCAGCGGGAGGGGGTACCAAGAGACCCAGTACTTC. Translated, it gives CASSGRGYQETQYF.

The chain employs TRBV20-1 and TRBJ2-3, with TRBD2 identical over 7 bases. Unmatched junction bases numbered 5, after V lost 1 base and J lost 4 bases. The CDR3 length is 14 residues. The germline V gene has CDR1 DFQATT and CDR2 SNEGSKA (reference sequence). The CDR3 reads CSARASGQADTQYF. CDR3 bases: TGCAGTGCTAGAGCTAGCGGCCAGGCAGATACGCAGTATTTT.